This T cell receptor beta chain emerged from a study of identifying expanded T cells in peripheral blood. Clones were sequenced by immunoSEQ multiplex PCR, and TCRdb holds only the in-frame ones, with some missing. The repertoire holds approximately 81,000 clones, with about 83% as singletons. CDR1 and CDR2 from the germline V gene are SGHVS and FQNEAQ. The CDR3 covers 15 residues. V trimming: 3 bases; J trimming: 0 bases; junction bases outside the gene matches: 2. This clone has just a few counts. The clonotype was recovered from a person between 18 and 75 years old in good health. The chain has TRBV7-8 and TRBJ2-7; 10 positions match TRBD2. The source material was blood. The DNA of the CDR3 is TGTGCCAGCAGCTTGACTAGCGGGCTCTCCTACGAGCAGTACTTC. Its translation: CASSLTSGLSYEQYF.